This TCR beta chain originates from a study of blood T cell repertoires in COVID-19. On the study more broadly: Samples taken during acute and convalescent COVID-19 were collected in the United States, Italy and Spain.

Trimming took off 0 bases at V and 0 bases at J, with 9 bases between the two ends. The CDR3 runs 16 residues. Germline loops: CDR1 MNHEY, CDR2 SVGEGT. Sequenced by immunoSEQ multiplex PCR; TCRdb stores in-frame clones only, minus some. The repertoire includes about 210,000 clones, roughly 85% of them detected once, and 18% sits in the top ten. Two negative PCRs, clearance, or symptom resolution had been documented for recovered Cohort 3 donors. Material for sequencing was PBMCs or T cells enriched from blood (not recorded which). This TCR derives from a man between 35 and 55 years old who had recovered from COVID-19. The chain employs TRBV6-2 or TRBV6-3 and TRBJ1-3; unclear D gene. The CDR3 bases are TGTGCCAGCAGTTACTCGGACTTCGGCTCTGGAAACACCATATATTTT. Protein sequence: CASSYSDFGSGNTIYF.